This TCR beta chain stems from a study of metastatic and nonmetastatic thyroid tumors. Study-wide background: Where malignant and benign thyroid patients were concerned, repertoires were compared across blood and tumor or nodule tissue.

Germline V gene lookup returns CDR1 SGHNT and CDR2 YYREEE (reference sequence). V lost 0 bases and J 0 bases, leaving 19 bases between the germline ends. The CDR3 is 19 amino acids. Study-level findings and limits: Versus benign nodules, malignant thyroid tumors reportedly had significantly higher TCR beta diversity, in blood and tumor.

As processed by the authors: A distant-metastasis classifier for papillary thyroid cancer was built using CDR3 differences across clinicopathological groups. With MiXCR, TCRdb called clones anew from the PCR reads. The V and J calls were determined by TCRdb, not by the authors. Of just over 20,000 clones listed, about 12% were seen once; the top ten hold roughly 6.2%. Prior to thyroid surgery, none of the patients had received any treatment. This clone has a handful of counts. The antigen is not known. The source material was blood. This clonotype originated in a male donor with papillary thyroid cancer or a benign thyroid nodule (not recorded which). Some clones in this sample may be carry-over from other donors' samples. The chain combines TRBV5-4 with TRBJ2-4; D ambiguous. CDR3 coding DNA: TGTGCCAGCAGCTTGGACCCTGGAATGGCGGCACTAGCCAAAAACATTCAGTACTTC. Translation: CASSLDPGMAALAKNIQYF.